These T cell receptor beta chains were read from a single sample in a study of T cells in Graves' hyperthyroidism and ophthalmopathy. TCRdb passed the multiplex PCR reads through MiXCR, listing each CDR3 protein once. Among about 360,000 distinct CDR3 sequences listed, approximately 20% were seen once. The sequencing input was blood. All receptors come from a woman aged 18-35 years with Graves' hyperthyroidism. Both conserved end residues are trimmed from each CDR3. D genes are given only for firm matches. Clone size is given for some rows only: seen once, a few or many times, or a class if the clone is expanded.

clone_size	v_call	j_call	d_call	cdr3_aa
few	TRBV14	TRBJ2-7	.	ASSRGGGGTYEQY
few	TRBV20-1	TRBJ1-3	.	SARDAGVSGNTIY
many	TRBV28	TRBJ2-7	.	ASSLIGQGNEQY
many	TRBV28	TRBJ1-1	.	ASSLGIVLEAC
many	TRBV6-2/TRBV6-3	TRBJ2-7	TRBD2	ASTRSGTTYEQY
.	TRBV30	TRBJ2-7	TRBD1	AWSVRGQGRYEQY
.	TRBV20-1	TRBJ1-1	TRBD1	SARGTGRRTEAF
many	TRBV6-1	TRBJ1-2	TRBD1	ASIIRQGAHGYT
many	TRBV2	TRBJ2-2	.	ASIESPWHTGELF
many	TRBV7-3	TRBJ1-1	.	ASSSGLLNTEAF
many	TRBV6-5	TRBJ1-6	.	ASSYSDRRNSPLH